The sequence of this T cell receptor (beta chain) was determined in a study of beta chain features in type 1 diabetes. Study outcomes and limitations: Researchers report that Type 1 diabetes patients had moderately but significantly shorter TCRB CDR3s across all four CD4+ subsets.

Sampling consisted of one heparinised blood draw per donor, averaging about 110 mL. This CDR3 region has 11 residues. Germline assignment: CDR1 GTSNPN and CDR2 SVGIG (reference sequence). The V gene lost 0 bases and the J gene lost 14 bases, with 11 bases spanning the gap. In this sample, this clone turned up a few times. Its antigen is as yet unknown. cDNA synthesis used the whole RNA isolate, giving expressed TCRB sequences. Measured with immunoSEQ multiplex PCR; TCRdb has only the in-frame clones, and not every one. The data hold a few hundred thousand clones, with around 16% observed a single time.

This TCR came from a man aged 30 to 45 with type 1 diabetes. The V call is TRBV30, the J call TRBJ2-1; D might be TRBD2 (5 bases). The sample consisted of naive CD4+ T cells from blood. CDR3 in DNA: TGTGCCTGGAGTGTAGGCGGGCAGGAGTTCTTC. Protein sequence: CAWSVGGQEFF.